The 5 T cell receptor beta chains in this list originate from one sample, sequenced in a study of blood T cells in healthy people across ages (dated by TCRdb to 2013 to 2016). Receptor amplification or capture employed 5' RACE. TCRdb lists the instrument as Illumina HiSeq 2500. A second PCR of roughly 6 to 11 cycles was run with a J-beta primer mix and a sample-barcoded 5' primer. TCRdb took the public reads, trimmed them with fastp at Q25, ran MiXCR for clone calling and kept in-frame beta chains. One record per CDR3 amino acid sequence lists the most common genes and DNA. Counted in this sample were some 710,000 distinct CDR3 sequences; around 50% of them appeared once. The top ten clonotypes cover 18% of the sample. Sequenced input: blood. Receptors originate from a man at least 80 years old in good health.

This rearrangement joins TRBV28 to TRBJ2-2; TRBD2 agrees at 8 bases. CDR1 MDHEN and CDR2 SYDVKM come from the germline V gene. Unmatched junction bases numbered 8, after V lost 2 bases and J lost 0 bases. The CDR3 runs 18 residues. CDR3 bases: TGTGCCAGCAGTTTAAATCCCCCGACTAGCGCGAACACCGGGGAGCTGTTTTTT. This translates into CASSLNPPTSANTGELFF.

This chain connects TRBV14 to TRBJ2-7, with D possibly matching TRBD2 (5 bases). The CDR3 is 15 residues long. Per the germline V gene, CDR1 is SGHDN and CDR2 is FVKESK. V was clipped by 3 bases and J by 1 base, with 13 bases between them. The CDR3 bases are TGTGCCAGCAGCCAGGTAGGAGCGGAATCCTACGAGCAGTACTTC. It yields the protein CASSQVGAESYEQYF.

V is TRBV10-3 and J is TRBJ2-7, with TRBD2 matching over 12 bases. V lost 6 bases, J lost 5 bases, and 5 bases stayed unmatched. The length of the CDR3 is 14 residues. CDR1 and CDR2 from the germline V gene are ENHRY and SYGVKD. CDR3 amino acids: CAIRRLAGEDEQYF. As DNA, the CDR3 is TGTGCCATCAGGCGACTAGCGGGAGAGGACGAGCAGTACTTC.

The genes are TRBV7-2 and TRBJ2-5, with D possibly matching TRBD1 (6 bases). Deletions cut 5 bases from V and 4 bases from J, with 23 bases between. Germline values: CDR1 SGHTA, CDR2 FQGNSA. This CDR3 is built from 17 residues. CDR3 sequence (DNA): TGTGCCAGCAGCCCTAAATATAGCAGGGGAGCTTCAGAGACCCAGTACTTC. This gives the protein CASSPKYSRGASETQYF.

This chain joins TRBV2 and TRBJ2-7; the D gene is possibly TRBD2 (6 bases). Germline V gene data show CDR1 as SNHLY and CDR2 as FYNNEI. Trimming took 6 bases from V and 3 from J, leaving 18 bases between them. The CDR3 runs to 15 residues. The DNA of the CDR3 is TGTGCCAGCAGGGGCGCGGGGTGGGGATTCTACGAGCAGTACTTC. It is translated as CASRGAGWGFYEQYF.